This paragraph covers one TCR beta chain sequence. Its antigen is not known. Expressed TCRB transcripts were sequenced because the entire RNA isolate underwent reverse transcription. TCRdb's copy holds only in-frame clones and misses some; the assay was immunoSEQ multiplex PCR. The table shows over 500,000 clones, with about a sixth occurring only once. The data were obtained in a study of beta chain features in type 1 diabetes. Whole-study findings and limits: Junctions at VDJ sites from type 1 diabetes patients had fewer insertions and more deletions. Among patients, naive, central memory and Treg TCRB repertoires appeared more similar than among healthy donors.

Germline lookup yields CDR1 MGHRA and CDR2 YSYEKL. The CDR3 contains 13 residues. V shed 3 bases, J shed 6 bases, and the junction held 1 base outside the gene matches. Specimen: naive CD4+ T cells from blood. The rearrangement uses TRBV4-1 and TRBJ2-2, with 7 bases fitting TRBD1. This receptor was identified in a man aged 18 to 35 in good health. The CDR3 protein is CASSHDRAGELFF. The CDR3 DNA reads as TGCGCCAGCAGCCACGACAGGGCCGGGGAGCTGTTTTTT.